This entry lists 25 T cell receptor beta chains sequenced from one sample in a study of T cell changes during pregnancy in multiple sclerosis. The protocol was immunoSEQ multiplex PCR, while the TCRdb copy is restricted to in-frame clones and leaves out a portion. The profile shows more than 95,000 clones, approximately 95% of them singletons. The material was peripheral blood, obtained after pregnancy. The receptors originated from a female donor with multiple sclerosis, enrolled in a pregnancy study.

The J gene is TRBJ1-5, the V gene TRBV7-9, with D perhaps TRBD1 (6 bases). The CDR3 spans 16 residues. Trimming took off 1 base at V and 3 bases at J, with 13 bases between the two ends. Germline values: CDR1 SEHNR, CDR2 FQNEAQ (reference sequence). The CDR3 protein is CASSLDREGYNQPQHF. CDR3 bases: TGTGCCAGCAGCTTAGACAGGGAGGGGTACAATCAGCCCCAGCATTTT.

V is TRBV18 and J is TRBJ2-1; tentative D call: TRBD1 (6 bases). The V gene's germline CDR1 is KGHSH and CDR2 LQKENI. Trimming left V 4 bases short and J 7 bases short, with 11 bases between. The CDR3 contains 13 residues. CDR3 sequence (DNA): TGTGCCAGCTCACTTACCCAGGGGAATGAGCAGTTCTTC. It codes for CASSLTQGNEQFF.

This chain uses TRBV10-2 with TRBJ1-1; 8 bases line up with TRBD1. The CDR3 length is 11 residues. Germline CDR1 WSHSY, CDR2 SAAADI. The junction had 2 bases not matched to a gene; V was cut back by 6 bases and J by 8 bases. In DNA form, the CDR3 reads TGCGCCAGCAGGGACAGGGACGAAGCTTTCTTT. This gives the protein CASRDRDEAFF.

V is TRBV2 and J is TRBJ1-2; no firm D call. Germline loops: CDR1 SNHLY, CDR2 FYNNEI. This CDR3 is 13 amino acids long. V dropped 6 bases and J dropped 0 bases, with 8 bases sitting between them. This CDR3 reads CASREGSNYGYTF. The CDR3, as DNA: TGTGCCAGCAGGGAGGGTTCTAACTATGGCTACACCTTC.

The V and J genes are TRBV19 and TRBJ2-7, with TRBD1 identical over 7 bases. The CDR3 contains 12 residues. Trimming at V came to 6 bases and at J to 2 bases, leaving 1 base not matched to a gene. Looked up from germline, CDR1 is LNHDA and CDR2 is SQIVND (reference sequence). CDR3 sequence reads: CASRQGPYEQYF. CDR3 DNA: TGTGCCAGTAGACAGGGGCCCTACGAGCAGTACTTC.

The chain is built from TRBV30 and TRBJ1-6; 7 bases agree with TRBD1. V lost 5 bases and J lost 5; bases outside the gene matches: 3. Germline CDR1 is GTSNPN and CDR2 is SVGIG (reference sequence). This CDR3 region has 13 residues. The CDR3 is CAWGQDHNSPLHF. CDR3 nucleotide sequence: TGTGCCTGGGGACAGGACCATAATTCACCCCTCCACTTT.

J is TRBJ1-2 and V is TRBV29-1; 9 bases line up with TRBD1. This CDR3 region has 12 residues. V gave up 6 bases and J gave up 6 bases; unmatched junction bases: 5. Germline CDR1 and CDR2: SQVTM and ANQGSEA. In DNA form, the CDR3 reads TGCAGCGTGGGGGGACAGGGCCATGGCTACACCTTC. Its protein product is CSVGGQGHGYTF. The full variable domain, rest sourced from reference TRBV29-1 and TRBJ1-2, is SAVISQKPSRDICQRGTSLTIQCQVDSQVTMMFWYRQQPGQSLTLIATANQGSEATYESGFVIDKFPISRPNLTFSTLTVSNMSPEDSSIYLCSVGGQGHGYTFGSGTRLTVV.

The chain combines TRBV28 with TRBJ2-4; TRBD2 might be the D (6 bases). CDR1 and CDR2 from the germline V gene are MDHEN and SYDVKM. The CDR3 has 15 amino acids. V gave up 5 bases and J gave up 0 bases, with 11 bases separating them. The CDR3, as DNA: TGTGCCAGCAGTGTCCCGGGACTAGCCAAAAACATTCAGTACTTC. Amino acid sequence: CASSVPGLAKNIQYF. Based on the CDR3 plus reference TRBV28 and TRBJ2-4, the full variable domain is DVKVTQSSRYLVKRTGEKVFLECVQDMDHENMFWYRQDPGLGLRLIYFSYDVKMKEKGDIPEGYSVSREKKERFSLILESASTNQTSMYLCASSVPGLAKNIQYFGAGTRLSVL.

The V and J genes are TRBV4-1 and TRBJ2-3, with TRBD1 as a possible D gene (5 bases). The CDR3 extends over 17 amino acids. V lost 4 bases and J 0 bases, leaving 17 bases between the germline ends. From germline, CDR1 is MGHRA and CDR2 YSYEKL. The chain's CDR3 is CASSPYWGKSSTDTQYF. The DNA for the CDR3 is TGCGCCAGCAGCCCATACTGGGGCAAATCTAGCACAGATACGCAGTATTTT.

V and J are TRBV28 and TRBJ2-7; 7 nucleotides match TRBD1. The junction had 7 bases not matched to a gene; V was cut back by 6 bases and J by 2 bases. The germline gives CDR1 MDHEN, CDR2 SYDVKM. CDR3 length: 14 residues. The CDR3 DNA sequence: TGTGCCAGCAGGTCGACAGGGCCCGCCTACGAGCAGTACTTC. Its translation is CASRSTGPAYEQYF.

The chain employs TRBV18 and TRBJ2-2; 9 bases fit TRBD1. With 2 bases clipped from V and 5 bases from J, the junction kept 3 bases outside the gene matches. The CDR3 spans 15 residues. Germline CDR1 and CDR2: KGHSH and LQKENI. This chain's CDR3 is CASSPGTGSTGELFF. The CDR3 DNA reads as TGTGCCAGCTCACCAGGGACAGGGAGTACCGGGGAGCTGTTTTTT.

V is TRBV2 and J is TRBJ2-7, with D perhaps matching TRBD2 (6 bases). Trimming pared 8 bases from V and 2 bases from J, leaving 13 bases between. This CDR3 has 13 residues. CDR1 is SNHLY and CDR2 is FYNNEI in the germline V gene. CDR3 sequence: CASRGTETYEQYF. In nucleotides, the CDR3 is TGTGCCAGCCGGGGGACTGAGACCTACGAGCAGTACTTC.

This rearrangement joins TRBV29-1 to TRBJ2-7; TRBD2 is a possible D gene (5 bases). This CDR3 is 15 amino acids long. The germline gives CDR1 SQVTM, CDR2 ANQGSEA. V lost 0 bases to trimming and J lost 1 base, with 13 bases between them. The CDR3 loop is CSVEDGDSESYEQYF. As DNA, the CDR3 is TGCAGCGTTGAAGACGGGGATAGCGAGTCCTACGAGCAGTACTTC.

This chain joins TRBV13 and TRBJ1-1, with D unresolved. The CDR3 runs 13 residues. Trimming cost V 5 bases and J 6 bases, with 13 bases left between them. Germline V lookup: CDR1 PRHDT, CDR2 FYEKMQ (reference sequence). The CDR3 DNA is TGTGCCAGCAGCCCTGGTCGGAGCGCTGAAGCTTTCTTT. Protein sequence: CASSPGRSAEAFF. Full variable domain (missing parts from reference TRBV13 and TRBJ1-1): AAGVIQSPRHLIKEKRETATLKCYPIPRHDTVYWYQQGPGQDPQFLISFYEKMQSDKGSIPDRFSAQQFSDYHSELNMSSLELGDSALYFCASSPGRSAEAFFGQGTRLTVV.

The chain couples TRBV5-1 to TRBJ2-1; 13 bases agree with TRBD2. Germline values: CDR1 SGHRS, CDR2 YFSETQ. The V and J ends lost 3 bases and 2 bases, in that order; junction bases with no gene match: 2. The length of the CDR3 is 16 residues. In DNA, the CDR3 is TGCGCCAGCAGCTCCGGGACTAGCGGGGCCTACAATGAGCAGTTCTTC. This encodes CASSSGTSGAYNEQFF. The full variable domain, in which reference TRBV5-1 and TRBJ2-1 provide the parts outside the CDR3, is KAGVTQTPRYLIKTRGQQVTLSCSPISGHRSVSWYQQTPGQGLQFLFEYFSETQRNKGNFPGRFSGRQFSNSRSEMNVSTLELGDSALYLCASSSGTSGAYNEQFFGPGTRLTVL.

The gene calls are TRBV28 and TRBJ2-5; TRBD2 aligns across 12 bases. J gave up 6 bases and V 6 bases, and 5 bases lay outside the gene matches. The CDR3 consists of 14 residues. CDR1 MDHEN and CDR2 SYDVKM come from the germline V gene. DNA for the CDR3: TGTGCCAGCAGACCAGGACTAGCGGGGAAGACCCAGTACTTC. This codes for CASRPGLAGKTQYF.

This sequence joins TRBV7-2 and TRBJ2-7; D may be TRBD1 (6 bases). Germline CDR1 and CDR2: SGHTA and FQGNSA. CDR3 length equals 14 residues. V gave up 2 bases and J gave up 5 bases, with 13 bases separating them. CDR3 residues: CASSLIGGGNEQYF. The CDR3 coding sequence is TGTGCCAGCAGCTTAATTGGGGGCGGCAACGAGCAGTACTTC.

The CDR3 is CASSVGQFGYTF. In nucleotides, the CDR3 is TGTGCCAGCAGCGTGGGCCAGTTTGGCTACACCTTC. The chain combines TRBV28 with TRBJ1-2; D is ambiguous. The CDR3 sequence is 12 residues long. Germline V lookup: CDR1 MDHEN, CDR2 SYDVKM. V was shortened by 6 bases and J by 7 bases, with 12 bases between the two germline ends.

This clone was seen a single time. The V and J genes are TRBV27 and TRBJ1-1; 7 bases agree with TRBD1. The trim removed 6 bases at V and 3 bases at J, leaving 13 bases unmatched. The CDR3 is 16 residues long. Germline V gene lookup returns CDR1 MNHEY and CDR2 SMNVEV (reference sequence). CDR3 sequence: CASRHRGLGGYTEAFF. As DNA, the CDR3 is TGTGCCAGCAGACATAGGGGGCTCGGGGGATACACTGAAGCTTTCTTT.

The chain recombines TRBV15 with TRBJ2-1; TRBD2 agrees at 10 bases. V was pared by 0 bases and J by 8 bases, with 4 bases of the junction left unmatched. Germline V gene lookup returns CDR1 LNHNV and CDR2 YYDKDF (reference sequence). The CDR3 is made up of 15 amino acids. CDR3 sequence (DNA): TGTGCCACCAGCAGAGATCTAGCGGGAGAAGATGAGCAGTTCTTC. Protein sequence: CATSRDLAGEDEQFF.

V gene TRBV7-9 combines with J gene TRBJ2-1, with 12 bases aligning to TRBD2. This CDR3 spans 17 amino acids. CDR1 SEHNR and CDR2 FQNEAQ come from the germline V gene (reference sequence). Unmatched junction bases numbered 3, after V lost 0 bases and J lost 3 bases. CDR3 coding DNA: TGTGCCAGCAGCTTAGCCCTAGCGGGAGGGAACTACAATGAGCAGTTCTTC. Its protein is CASSLALAGGNYNEQFF.

The CDR3 DNA reads as TGTGCCATTTCACCGGGTGGGACAGATACGCAGTATTTT. It is translated as CAISPGGTDTQYF. V usage is TRBV10-3 and J usage is TRBJ2-3; D unclear. Germline V lookup: CDR1 ENHRY, CDR2 SYGVKD. The CDR3 runs 13 residues. V dropped 9 bases and J dropped 3 bases, with 13 bases sitting between them.

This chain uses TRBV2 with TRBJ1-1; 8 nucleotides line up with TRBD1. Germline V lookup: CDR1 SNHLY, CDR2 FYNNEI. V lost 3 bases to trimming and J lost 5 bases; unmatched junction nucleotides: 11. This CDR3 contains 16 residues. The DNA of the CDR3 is TGTGCCAGCAGTGAGATTGAGCAGGGGGCTTTGACTGAAGCTTTCTTT. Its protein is CASSEIEQGALTEAFF.

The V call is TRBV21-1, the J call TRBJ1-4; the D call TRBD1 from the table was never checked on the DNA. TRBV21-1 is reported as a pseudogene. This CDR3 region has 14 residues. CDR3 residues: CASQRYRGNEKLFF. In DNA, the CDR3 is TGTGCCAGCCAACGCTACAGGGGTAATGAAAAACTGTTTTTT.

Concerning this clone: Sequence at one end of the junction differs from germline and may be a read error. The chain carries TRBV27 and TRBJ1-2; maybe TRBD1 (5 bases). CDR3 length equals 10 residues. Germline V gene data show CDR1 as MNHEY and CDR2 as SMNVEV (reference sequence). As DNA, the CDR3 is TGCAGGAGGGGCTACCATGGCTACACCTTC. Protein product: CRRGYHGYTF.